These T cell receptor beta chains were read from a single sample in a study of cytomegalovirus exposure and HLA in healthy donors. Using immunoSEQ multiplex PCR, the repertoire was profiled, and TCRdb retains in-frame clones only, with some absent. The table has about 93,000 clones, roughly four fifths seen once. Sequencing was performed on PBMCs. The receptors were gathered from a young man in good health and CMV-seronegative. Each CDR3 is given without its conserved first and last residue.

v_gene: TRBV5-1
CDR3aa: ASSPGQINQPQH

v_gene: TRBV6-4
CDR3aa: ASSDRPDRNAVNEQF

v_gene: TRBV7-3
CDR3aa: ASSPNRRNNEQF

v_gene: TRBV6-6
CDR3aa: ASSYDSGDKNIQY

v_gene: TRBV2
CDR3aa: ASSETGSTGLNSPLH

v_gene: TRBV11-3
CDR3aa: ASSLGASRTQY

v_gene: TRBV27
CDR3aa: ASSLSISSYNEQF

v_gene: TRBV27
CDR3aa: ASRTTGEAF

v_gene: TRBV7-2
CDR3aa: ASSLEFSGGALNEQF

v_gene: TRBV2
CDR3aa: ASSPPGQGATIQY

v_gene: TRBV5-1
CDR3aa: ASSLGPSGGSTEAF

v_gene: TRBV10-3
CDR3aa: AISETYRDSPLH

v_gene: TRBV14
CDR3aa: ASSHVRADRATGELF

v_gene: TRBV6-5
CDR3aa: ASSYGAGINYGYT

v_gene: TRBV29-1
CDR3aa: SVSPGLVRETQY

v_gene: TRBV27
CDR3aa: ASSLTLQETQY

v_gene: TRBV27
CDR3aa: ASSLEQGLYNSPLH

v_gene: TRBV7-9
CDR3aa: ASSLGGLTSTDTQY

v_gene: TRBV29-1
CDR3aa: SGTGRGSNYGYT

v_gene: TRBV28
CDR3aa: ASSGAGPTGELF

v_gene: TRBV9
CDR3aa: ASSVFRGSGAEAF